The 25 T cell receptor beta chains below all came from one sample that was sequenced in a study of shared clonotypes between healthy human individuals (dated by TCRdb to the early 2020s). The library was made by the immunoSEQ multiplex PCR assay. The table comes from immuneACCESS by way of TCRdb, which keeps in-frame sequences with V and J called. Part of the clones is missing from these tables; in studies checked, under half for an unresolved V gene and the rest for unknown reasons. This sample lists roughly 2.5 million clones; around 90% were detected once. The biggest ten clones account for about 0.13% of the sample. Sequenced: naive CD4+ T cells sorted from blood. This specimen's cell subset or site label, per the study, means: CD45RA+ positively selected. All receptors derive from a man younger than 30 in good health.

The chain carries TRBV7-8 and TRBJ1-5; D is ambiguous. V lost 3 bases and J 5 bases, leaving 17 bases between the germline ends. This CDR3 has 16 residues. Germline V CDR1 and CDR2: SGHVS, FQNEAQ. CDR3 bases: TGTGCCAGCAGCTTTTCCCCCACCCTAATATATCAGCCCCAGCATTTT. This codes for CASSFSPTLIYQPQHF. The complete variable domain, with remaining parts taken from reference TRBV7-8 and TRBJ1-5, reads GAGVSQSPRYKVAKRGQDVALRCDPISGHVSLFWYQQALGQGPEFLTYFQNEAQLDKSGLPSDRFFAERPEGSVSTLKIQRTQQEDSAVYLCASSFSPTLIYQPQHFGDGTRLSIL.

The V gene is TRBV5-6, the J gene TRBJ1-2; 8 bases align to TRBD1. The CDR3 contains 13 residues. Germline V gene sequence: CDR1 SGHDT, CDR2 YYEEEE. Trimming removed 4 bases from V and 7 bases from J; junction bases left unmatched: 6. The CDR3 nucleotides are TGTGCCAGCAGCGACGGACAGGGTACTGGCTACACCTTC. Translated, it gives CASSDGQGTGYTF.

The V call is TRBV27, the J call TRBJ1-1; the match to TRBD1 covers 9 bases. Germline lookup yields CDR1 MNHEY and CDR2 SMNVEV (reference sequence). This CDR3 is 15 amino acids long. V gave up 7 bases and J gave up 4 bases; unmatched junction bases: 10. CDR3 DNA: TGTGCCAGCAATAAACCCGGGACAGGGAGCACTGAAGCTTTCTTT. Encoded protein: CASNKPGTGSTEAFF.

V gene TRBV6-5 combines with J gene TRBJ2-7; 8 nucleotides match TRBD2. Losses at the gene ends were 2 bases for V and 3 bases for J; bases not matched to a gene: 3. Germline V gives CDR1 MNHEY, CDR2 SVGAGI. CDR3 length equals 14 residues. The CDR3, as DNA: TGTGCCAGCAGTTACGCGGGGGGTCGCTACGAGCAGTACTTC. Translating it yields CASSYAGGRYEQYF.

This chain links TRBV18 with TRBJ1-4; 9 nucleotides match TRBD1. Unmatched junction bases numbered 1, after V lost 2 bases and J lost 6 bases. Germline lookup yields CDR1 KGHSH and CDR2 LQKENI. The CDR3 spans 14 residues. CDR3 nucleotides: TGTGCCAGCTCACCAGGGACAGGGCATGAAAAACTGTTTTTT. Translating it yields CASSPGTGHEKLFF.

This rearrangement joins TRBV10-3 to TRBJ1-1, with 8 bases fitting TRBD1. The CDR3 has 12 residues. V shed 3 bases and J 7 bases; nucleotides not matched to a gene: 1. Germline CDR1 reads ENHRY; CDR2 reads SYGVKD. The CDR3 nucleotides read TGTGCCATCAGTGAAGACAGGGGTGAAGCTTTCTTT. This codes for CAISEDRGEAFF.

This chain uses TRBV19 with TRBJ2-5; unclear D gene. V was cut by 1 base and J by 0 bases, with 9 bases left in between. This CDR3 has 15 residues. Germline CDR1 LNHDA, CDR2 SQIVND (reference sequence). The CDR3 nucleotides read TGTGCCAGTAGTATAGGCCTGACAAACCAAGAGACCCAGTACTTC. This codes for CASSIGLTNQETQYF.

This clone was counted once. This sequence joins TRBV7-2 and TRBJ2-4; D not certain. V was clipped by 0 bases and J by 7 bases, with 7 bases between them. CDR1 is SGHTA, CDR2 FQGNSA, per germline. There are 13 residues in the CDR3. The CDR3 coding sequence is TGTGCCAGCAGCTTAGCGGTGGGGAACATTCAGTACTTC. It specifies CASSLAVGNIQYF.

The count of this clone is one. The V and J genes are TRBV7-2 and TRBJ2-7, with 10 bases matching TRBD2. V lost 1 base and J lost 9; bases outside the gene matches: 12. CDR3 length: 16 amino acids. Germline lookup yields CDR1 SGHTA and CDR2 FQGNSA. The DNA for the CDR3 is TGTGCCAGCAGCTTAGATATGGCTGGTCTAGCGGGAGTGCAGTACTTC. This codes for CASSLDMAGLAGVQYF.

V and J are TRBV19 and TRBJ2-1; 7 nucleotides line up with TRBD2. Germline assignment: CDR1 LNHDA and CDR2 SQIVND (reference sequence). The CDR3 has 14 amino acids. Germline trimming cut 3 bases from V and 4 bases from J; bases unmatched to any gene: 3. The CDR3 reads CASSILAAYNEQFF. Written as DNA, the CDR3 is TGTGCCAGTAGTATCCTAGCGGCTTACAATGAGCAGTTCTTC.

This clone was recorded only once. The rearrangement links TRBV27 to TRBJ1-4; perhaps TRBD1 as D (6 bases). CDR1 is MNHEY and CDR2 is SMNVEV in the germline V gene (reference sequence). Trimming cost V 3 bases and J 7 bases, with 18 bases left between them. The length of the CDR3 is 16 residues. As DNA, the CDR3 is TGTGCCAGCAGTTTTACCGCCAGGGGTGGGAGTGAAAAACTGTTTTTT. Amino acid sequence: CASSFTARGGSEKLFF.

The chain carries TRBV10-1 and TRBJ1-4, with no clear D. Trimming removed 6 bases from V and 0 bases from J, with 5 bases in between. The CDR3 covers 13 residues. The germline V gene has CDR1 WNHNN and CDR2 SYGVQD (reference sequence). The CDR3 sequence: CASSLATNEKLFF. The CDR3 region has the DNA TGCGCCAGCAGCCTTGCAACTAATGAAAAACTGTTTTTT.

The CDR3 DNA reads as TGCGCCAGCAGCCGAACAGGGGGTCCAGGGACCTTTGGGTCACCCCTCCACTTT. Translation: CASSRTGGPGTFGSPLHF. V is TRBV5-1 and J is TRBJ1-6; TRBD1 agrees at 8 bases. CDR3 size: 18 residues. V was clipped by 4 bases and J by 10 bases; unmatched bases: 19. CDR1 and CDR2 from the germline V gene are SGHRS and YFSETQ. Based on the CDR3 plus reference TRBV5-1 and TRBJ1-6, the full variable domain is KAGVTQTPRYLIKTRGQQVTLSCSPISGHRSVSWYQQTPGQGLQFLFEYFSETQRNKGNFPGRFSGRQFSNSRSEMNVSTLELGDSALYLCASSRTGGPGTFGSPLHFGNGTRLTVT.

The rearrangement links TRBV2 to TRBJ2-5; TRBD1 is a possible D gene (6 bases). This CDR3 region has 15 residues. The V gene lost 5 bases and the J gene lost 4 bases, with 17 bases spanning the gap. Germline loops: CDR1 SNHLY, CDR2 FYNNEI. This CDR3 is CASSRGMQGPETQYF. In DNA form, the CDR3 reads TGTGCCAGCAGTAGGGGGATGCAGGGCCCAGAGACCCAGTACTTC.

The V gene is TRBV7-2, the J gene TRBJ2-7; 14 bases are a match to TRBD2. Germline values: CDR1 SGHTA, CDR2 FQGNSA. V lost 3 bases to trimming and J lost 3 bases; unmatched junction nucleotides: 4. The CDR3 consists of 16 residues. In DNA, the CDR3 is TGTGCCAGCAGCTTCGACGGGACTAGCGGGAGCTACGAGCAGTACTTC. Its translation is CASSFDGTSGSYEQYF. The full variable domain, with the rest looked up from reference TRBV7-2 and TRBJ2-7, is GAGVSQSPSNKVTEKGKDVELRCDPISGHTALYWYRQSLGQGLEFLIYFQGNSAPDKSGLPSDRFSAERTGGSVSTLTIQRTQQEDSAVYLCASSFDGTSGSYEQYFGPGTRLTVT.

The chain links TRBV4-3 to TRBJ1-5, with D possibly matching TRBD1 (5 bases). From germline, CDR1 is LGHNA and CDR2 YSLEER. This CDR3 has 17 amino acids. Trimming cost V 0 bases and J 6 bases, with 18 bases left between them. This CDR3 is CASSQDVPTVRGQPQHF. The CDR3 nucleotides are TGCGCCAGCAGCCAAGACGTTCCGACAGTCCGGGGTCAGCCCCAGCATTTT.

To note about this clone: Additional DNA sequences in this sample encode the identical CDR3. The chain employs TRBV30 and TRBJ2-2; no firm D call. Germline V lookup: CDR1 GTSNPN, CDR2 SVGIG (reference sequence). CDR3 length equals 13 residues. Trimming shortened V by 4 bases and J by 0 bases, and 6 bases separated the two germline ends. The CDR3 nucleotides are TGTGCCTGGACGGGTCCGAACACCGGGGAGCTGTTTTTT. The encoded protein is CAWTGPNTGELFF.

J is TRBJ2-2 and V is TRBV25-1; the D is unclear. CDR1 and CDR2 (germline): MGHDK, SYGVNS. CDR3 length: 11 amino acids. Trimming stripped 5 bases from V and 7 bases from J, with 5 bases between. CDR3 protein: CASSQGGELFF. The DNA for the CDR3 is TGTGCCAGCAGTCAAGGCGGGGAGCTGTTTTTT.

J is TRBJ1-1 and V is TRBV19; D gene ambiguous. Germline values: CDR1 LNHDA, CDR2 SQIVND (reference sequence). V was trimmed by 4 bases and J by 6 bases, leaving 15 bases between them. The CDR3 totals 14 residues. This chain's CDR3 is CASSTSGEAAEAFF. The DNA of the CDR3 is TGTGCCAGTAGTACCTCAGGAGAGGCAGCTGAAGCTTTCTTT.

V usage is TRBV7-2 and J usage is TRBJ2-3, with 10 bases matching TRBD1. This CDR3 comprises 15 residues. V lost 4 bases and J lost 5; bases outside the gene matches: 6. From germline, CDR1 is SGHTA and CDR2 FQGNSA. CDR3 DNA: TGTGCCAGCAGCTGGGGACAGGGGTCTGAAGATACGCAGTATTTT. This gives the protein CASSWGQGSEDTQYF.

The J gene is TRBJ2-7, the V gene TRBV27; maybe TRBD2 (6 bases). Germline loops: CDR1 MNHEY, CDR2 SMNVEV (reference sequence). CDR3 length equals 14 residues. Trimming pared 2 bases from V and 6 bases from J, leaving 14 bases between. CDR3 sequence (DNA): TGTGCCAGCAGTTTACGCGGGGTCCAGGTCGAGCAGTACTTC. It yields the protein CASSLRGVQVEQYF.

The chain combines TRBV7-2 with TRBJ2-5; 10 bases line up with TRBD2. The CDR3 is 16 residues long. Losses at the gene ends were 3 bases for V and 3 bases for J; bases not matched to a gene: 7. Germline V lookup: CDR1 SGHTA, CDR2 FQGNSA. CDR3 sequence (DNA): TGTGCCAGCAGCTTCCTCAGCGGGGGGGGAAAAGAGACCCAGTACTTC. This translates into CASSFLSGGGKETQYF.

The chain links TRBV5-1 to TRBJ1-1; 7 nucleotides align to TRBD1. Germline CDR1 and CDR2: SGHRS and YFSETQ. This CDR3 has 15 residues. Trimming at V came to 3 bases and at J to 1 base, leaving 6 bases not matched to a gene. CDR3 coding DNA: TGCGCCAGCAGCTCTCCCGGGACAGCGAACACTGAAGCTTTCTTT. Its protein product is CASSSPGTANTEAFF.

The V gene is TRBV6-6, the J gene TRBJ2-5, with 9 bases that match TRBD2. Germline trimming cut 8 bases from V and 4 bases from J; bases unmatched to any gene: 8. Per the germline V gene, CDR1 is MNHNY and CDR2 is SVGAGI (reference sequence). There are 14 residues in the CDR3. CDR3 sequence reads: CASVFSGRGETQYF. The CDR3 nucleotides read TGTGCCAGCGTATTTAGCGGGAGAGGAGAGACCCAGTACTTC.

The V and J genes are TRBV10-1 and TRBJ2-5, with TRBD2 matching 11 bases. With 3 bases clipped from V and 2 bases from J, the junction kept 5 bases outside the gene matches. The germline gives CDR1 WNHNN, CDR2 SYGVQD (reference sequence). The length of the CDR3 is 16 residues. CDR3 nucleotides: TGCGCCAGCAGTGATAATAGCGGGAGGGCGCAAGAGACCCAGTACTTC. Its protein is CASSDNSGRAQETQYF.